The 27 T cell receptor beta chains below all came from one sample that was sequenced in a study of blood T cell repertoires in COVID-19. The repertoire was sequenced with immunoSEQ multiplex PCR; TCRdb's copy has only in-frame clones and lacks some. Of 72,000 or so clones listed, 85% were seen once; the top ten hold approximately 32%. The sample comprised peripheral blood. The receptors come from a woman aged 80 or older with active or convalescent COVID-19.

The J gene is TRBJ2-2, the V gene TRBV7-8; 11 bases agree with TRBD1. This CDR3 has 17 amino acids. CDR1 SGHVS and CDR2 FQNEAQ come from the germline V gene. V was pared by 1 base and J by 7 bases, with 8 bases of the junction left unmatched. Here the CDR3 DNA reads TGTGCCAGCAGCTTAGTTAGAGGGACAGGGGGTAACGGGGAGCTGTTTTTT. This translates into CASSLVRGTGGNGELFF.

CDR3 residues: CASSPPSLAGTNIQYF. DNA for the CDR3: TGTGCCAGCTCACCACCATCTCTAGCGGGGACAAACATTCAGTACTTC. The chain uses TRBV18 and TRBJ2-4, with TRBD2 matching over 9 bases. V was clipped by 0 bases and J by 6 bases; unmatched bases: 6. The germline gives CDR1 KGHSH, CDR2 LQKENI. The CDR3 has 16 residues. The full variable domain, in which reference TRBV18 and TRBJ2-4 provide the parts outside the CDR3, is NAGVMQNPRHLVRRRGQEARLRCSPMKGHSHVYWYRQLPEEGLKFMVYLQKENIIDESGMPKERFSAEFPKEGPSILRIQQVVRGDSAAYFCASSPPSLAGTNIQYFGAGTRLSVL.

This clone has a handful of counts. V gene TRBV9 combines with J gene TRBJ1-3; unclear D gene. Trimming took off 2 bases at V and 0 bases at J, with 6 bases between the two ends. The CDR3 spans 14 residues. Germline CDR1 and CDR2: SGDLS and YYNGEE. CDR3 DNA sequence: TGTGCCAGCAGCGTCGAGCTCTCTGGAAACACCATATATTTT. Protein: CASSVELSGNTIYF.

The chain carries TRBV21-1 and TRBJ2-7; the table's D call of TRBD2 was not tested on the DNA. TRBV21-1 has pseudogene status. CDR3 size: 13 residues. The CDR3 loop is CASGLGPTYEQYF. CDR3 sequence (DNA): TGTGCCAGCGGACTCGGGCCGACCTACGAGCAGTACTTC.

V and J are TRBV30 and TRBJ1-2; D ambiguous. Germline values: CDR1 GTSNPN, CDR2 SVGIG (reference sequence). There are 13 residues in the CDR3. Trimming pared 0 bases from V and 7 bases from J, leaving 12 bases between. The CDR3 loop reads CAWSVRQVGGYTF. CDR3 bases: TGTGCCTGGAGTGTAAGGCAGGTCGGTGGCTACACCTTC. The full variable domain, completed using reference TRBV30 and TRBJ1-2, is SQTIHQWPATLVQPVGSPLSLECTVEGTSNPNLYWYRQAAGRGLQLLFYSVGIGQISSEVPQNLSASRPQDRQFILSSKKLLLSDSGFYLCAWSVRQVGGYTFGSGTRLTVV.

The V gene is TRBV10-3, the J gene TRBJ1-1, with a tentative D call TRBD1 (6 bases). Germline loops: CDR1 ENHRY, CDR2 SYGVKD. CDR3 size: 13 residues. The V gene lost 6 bases and the J gene lost 1 base, with 9 bases spanning the gap. CDR3 residues: CAISLQGNTEAFF. The CDR3 DNA is TGTGCCATCAGCCTACAGGGGAACACTGAAGCTTTCTTT.

The chain employs TRBV5-8 and TRBJ1-1; 11 bases map to TRBD1. The CDR3 sequence is 14 residues long. From germline, CDR1 is SGHTS and CDR2 YDEGEE. Unmatched junction bases numbered 4, after V lost 2 bases and J lost 7 bases. The CDR3, as DNA: TGTGCCAGCAGCTTTAGGGGGACAGGGGGTGAAGCTTTCTTT. It translates to CASSFRGTGGEAFF.

The J gene is TRBJ2-7, the V gene TRBV7-2, with TRBD1 identical over 7 bases. The CDR3 runs 15 residues. V shed 5 bases and J 2 bases; nucleotides not matched to a gene: 9. Germline V gives CDR1 SGHTA, CDR2 FQGNSA. This chain's CDR3 is CASSLEGATTYEQYF. The CDR3 bases are TGTGCCAGCAGCCTAGAGGGGGCAACAACCTACGAGCAGTACTTC.

The chain employs TRBV4-1 and TRBJ2-7; D is ambiguous. Germline values: CDR1 MGHRA, CDR2 YSYEKL. The CDR3 totals 13 residues. With 4 bases removed from V and 10 bases from J, the gap between germline ends came to 17 bases. This chain's CDR3 is CASSRLRTSEQYF. The CDR3 nucleotides read TGCGCCAGCAGCCGACTCCGCACGTCGGAACAGTACTTC.

The rearrangement joins TRBV20-1 to TRBJ1-1; D is unclear. CDR1 and CDR2 from the germline V gene are DFQATT and SNEGSKA (reference sequence). The CDR3 totals 11 residues. With 7 bases removed from V and 0 bases from J, the gap between germline ends came to 6 bases. The chain's CDR3 is CSVRLNTEAFF. The CDR3 nucleotides read TGCAGTGTCCGTCTGAACACTGAAGCTTTCTTT.

The genes are TRBV13 and TRBJ2-5; TRBD2 might be the D (5 bases). V lost 1 base and J 2 bases, leaving 8 bases between the germline ends. This CDR3 contains 14 residues. From germline, CDR1 is PRHDT and CDR2 FYEKMQ (reference sequence). CDR3 DNA: TGTGCCAGCAGCTTAGTTCGGGGACAAGAGACCCAGTACTTC. Its translation: CASSLVRGQETQYF.

This chain joins TRBV4-3 and TRBJ1-2; TRBD1 might be the D (5 bases). Germline lookup yields CDR1 LGHNA and CDR2 YSLEER. The V and J ends lost 1 base and 8 bases respectively, with 8 bases between them. CDR3 length: 12 residues. CDR3 loop: CASSQGGVGYTF. CDR3 nucleotides: TGCGCCAGCAGCCAAGGGGGGGTCGGCTACACCTTC.

V and J are TRBV27 and TRBJ2-2, with D maybe TRBD2 (6 bases). The V end lost 5 bases, the J end lost 6 bases, and 16 bases lay between the germline ends. CDR1 is MNHEY and CDR2 is SMNVEV in the germline V gene (reference sequence). The CDR3 length is 15 residues. The CDR3 DNA is TGTGCCAGCAGTCAGATGGGGGGTAGCGCCGGGGAGCTGTTTTTT. Protein: CASSQMGGSAGELFF.

This sequence joins TRBV5-4 and TRBJ2-7, with 7 bases matching TRBD1. Germline V lookup: CDR1 SGHNT, CDR2 YYREEE (reference sequence). The V and J ends lost 0 bases and 5 bases, in that order; junction bases with no gene match: 5. CDR3 length: 14 residues. The CDR3 coding sequence is TGTGCCAGCAGCTTGGAAGGGGGCTATAACGAGCAGTACTTC. It translates to CASSLEGGYNEQYF.

V and J are TRBV5-1 and TRBJ1-1; perhaps TRBD1 as D (6 bases). Germline CDR1 is SGHRS and CDR2 is YFSETQ. V shed 4 bases and J shed 0 bases, with 7 bases lying between them. The CDR3 sequence is 13 residues long. CDR3: CASSEGVNTEAFF. The CDR3 DNA is TGCGCCAGCAGCGAGGGGGTGAACACTGAAGCTTTCTTT.

This sequence joins TRBV25-1 and TRBJ1-1; D possibly corresponds to TRBD1 (5 bases). CDR3 length equals 14 residues. Germline V lookup: CDR1 MGHDK, CDR2 SYGVNS. V dropped 4 bases and J dropped 3 bases, with 12 bases sitting between them. CDR3 sequence: CASSVQGGDTEAFF. The DNA of the CDR3 is TGTGCCAGCAGTGTGCAGGGAGGGGACACTGAAGCTTTCTTT.

The rearrangement joins TRBV3-1 (or the pseudogene TRBV3-2) to TRBJ2-3; TRBD2 aligns across 11 bases. V shed 4 bases, J shed 3 bases, and the junction held 3 bases outside the gene matches. CDR3 size: 15 residues. Looked up from germline, CDR1 is LGHDT and CDR2 is YNNKEL (reference sequence). CDR3 loop: CASSRSGGATDTQYF. The CDR3 DNA follows: TGTGCCAGCAGCCGTAGCGGGGGGGCAACAGATACGCAGTATTTT.

The genes are TRBV28 and TRBJ1-1; D is ambiguous. The ends were cut back, 5 bases at V and 5 bases at J, with 18 bases in the middle. Germline V gene lookup returns CDR1 MDHEN and CDR2 SYDVKM. The CDR3 runs 15 residues. This chain's CDR3 is CASSLLGRERTEAFF. For the CDR3, the DNA is TGTGCCAGCAGTCTCCTTGGGAGAGAGAGAACTGAAGCTTTCTTT.

This chain joins TRBV4-1 and TRBJ2-2; tentatively, D is TRBD1 (8 bases). V was cut by 7 bases and J by 5 bases, with 20 bases left in between. The CDR3 has 16 residues. Germline V gene data show CDR1 as MGHRA and CDR2 as YSYEKL. CDR3 DNA: TGCGCCAGCACCGAGAGCGGACAGGGAGGGACCGGGGAGCTGTTTTTT. Protein: CASTESGQGGTGELFF.

V is TRBV5-1 and J is TRBJ2-7; TRBD1 agrees at 8 bases. V dropped 8 bases and J dropped 5; count of bases not matched to a gene: 15. The CDR3 length is 15 residues. Germline CDR1 SGHRS, CDR2 YFSETQ. The CDR3 is CASTGMGQARDEQYF. The CDR3 bases are TGCGCCAGTACGGGAATGGGACAGGCAAGAGACGAGCAGTACTTC.

V is TRBV27 and J is TRBJ2-3; 9 positions agree with TRBD2. V dropped 3 bases and J dropped 10; count of bases not matched to a gene: 20. The CDR3 is made up of 18 amino acids. Germline CDR1 and CDR2: MNHEY and SMNVEV (reference sequence). The CDR3 DNA reads as TGTGCCAGCAGTTTTTCTGTAGTGGCGGGGGGGCGCTTGGTGGCGCAGTATTTT. Its translation is CASSFSVVAGGRLVAQYF.

The chain couples TRBV7-6 to TRBJ2-7; 9 bases line up with TRBD2. V shed 2 bases and J 4 bases; nucleotides not matched to a gene: 6. CDR1 and CDR2 (germline): SGHVS, FNYEAQ. The CDR3 is 15 amino acids. CDR3 DNA sequence: TGTGCCAGCAGCTTAAAGGCGGGGGGGTCTTACGAGCAGTACTTC. It translates to CASSLKAGGSYEQYF.

The rearrangement uses TRBV6-5 and TRBJ2-1; possibly TRBD1 for D (6 bases). The CDR3 is 15 residues long. Per the germline V gene, CDR1 is MNHEY and CDR2 is SVGAGI. Trimming stripped 6 bases from V and 0 bases from J, with 12 bases between. CDR3 nucleotide sequence: TGTGCCAGCAGACAACAGGGCAGCTCCTACAATGAGCAGTTCTTC. It specifies CASRQQGSSYNEQFF.

V and J are TRBV6-4 and TRBJ2-3; D perhaps matches TRBD1 (5 bases). Germline V gene lookup returns CDR1 MRHNA and CDR2 SNTAGT. V was pared by 6 bases and J by 2 bases, with 15 bases between. CDR3 length: 15 amino acids. The CDR3 DNA reads as TGTGCCAGCAGGCAGGACACACATTACACAGATACGCAGTATTTT. Protein product: CASRQDTHYTDTQYF.

V gene TRBV5-1 combines with J gene TRBJ2-7, with TRBD2 as a possible D gene (7 bases). V was pared by 0 bases and J by 1 base, with 20 bases between. Germline CDR1 reads SGHRS; CDR2 reads YFSETQ. The CDR3 spans 18 residues. The CDR3 region has the DNA TGCGCCAGCAGCTTGGTATCGGGGGGCGGAGGGTCTTCCTACGAGCAGTACTTC. It specifies CASSLVSGGGGSSYEQYF.

This clone was counted once. The gene calls are TRBV19 and TRBJ2-3; the D gene is possibly TRBD2 (5 bases). The germline V gene encodes CDR1 LNHDA and CDR2 SQIVND (reference sequence). With 3 bases removed from V and 5 bases from J, the gap between germline ends came to 12 bases. This CDR3 region has 14 residues. Written as DNA, the CDR3 is TGTGCCAGTAGTATTCCGGAGGCGCTAGATACGCAGTATTTT. Residues: CASSIPEALDTQYF.

The chain recombines TRBV2 with TRBJ2-7; 9 nucleotides line up with TRBD1. This CDR3 has 12 amino acids. The V gene's germline CDR1 is SNHLY and CDR2 FYNNEI. The ends lost 6 bases at V and 4 bases at J; junction bases unmatched: 1. The CDR3 loop is CASSGQGYEQYF. The CDR3 DNA sequence: TGTGCCAGCAGCGGACAGGGGTACGAGCAGTACTTC.